This paragraph reports one TCR beta chain. Its antigen is unidentified. The data are from a study of cytomegalovirus exposure and HLA in healthy donors. Points from the study as a whole: The study listed approximately 160 cytomegalovirus-associated TCR beta chains.

60 Vbeta and 13 Jbeta primers were used in PCR. Generated by immunoSEQ multiplex PCR, the TCRdb table keeps only in-frame clones and is missing some. The profile shows about 200,000 clones, 65% to 90% of them singletons. What was sequenced was PBMCs. The TCR was taken from a girl between 10 and 17 years old in good health and CMV-seronegative.

The DNA for the CDR3 is TGTGCCAGCAGCTCGGCGTGGGGCTTCTACGAGCAGTACTTC. As protein: CASSSAWGFYEQYF. V and J are TRBV7-2 and TRBJ2-7, with D possibly being TRBD1 (5 bases). The CDR3 runs to 14 residues. V was shortened by 4 bases and J by 3 bases, with 13 bases between the two germline ends. Germline-derived CDR1 and CDR2 are SGHTA and FQGNSA.